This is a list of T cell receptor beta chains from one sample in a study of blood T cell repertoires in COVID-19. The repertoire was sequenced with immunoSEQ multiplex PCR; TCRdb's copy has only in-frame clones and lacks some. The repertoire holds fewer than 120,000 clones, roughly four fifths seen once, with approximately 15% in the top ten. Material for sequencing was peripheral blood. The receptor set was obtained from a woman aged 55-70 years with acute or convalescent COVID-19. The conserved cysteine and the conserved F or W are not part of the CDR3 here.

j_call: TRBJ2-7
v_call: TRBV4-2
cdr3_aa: ASSQVPGGRGYEQY

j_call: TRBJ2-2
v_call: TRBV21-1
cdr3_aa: ASSTRDCGTENTGELF

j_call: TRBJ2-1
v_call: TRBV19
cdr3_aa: ASSLPPTSGGHNEQF

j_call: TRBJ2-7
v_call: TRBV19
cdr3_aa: ASQGTAYEQY

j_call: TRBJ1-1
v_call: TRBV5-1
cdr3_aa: ASSLGELQLNTEAF

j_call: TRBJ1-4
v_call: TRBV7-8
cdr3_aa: ASSLRGGAATNEKLF

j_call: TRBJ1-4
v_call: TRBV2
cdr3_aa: ASSGTVATNEKLF

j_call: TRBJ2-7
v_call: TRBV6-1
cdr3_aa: ASSEEGPLAYEQY

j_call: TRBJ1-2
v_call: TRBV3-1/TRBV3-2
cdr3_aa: ASSQWADRVGGYT

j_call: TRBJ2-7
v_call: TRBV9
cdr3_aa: ASSGQVSYEQY

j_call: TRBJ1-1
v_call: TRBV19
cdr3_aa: ASSPQGANTEAF

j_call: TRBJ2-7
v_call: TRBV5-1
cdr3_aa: ASSDSYEQY

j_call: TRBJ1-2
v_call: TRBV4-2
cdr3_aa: ASSQGTGDGYT

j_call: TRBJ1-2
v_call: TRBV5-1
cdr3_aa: ASSPGQGASDGYT

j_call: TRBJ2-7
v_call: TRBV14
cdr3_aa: ASSQRRRGSYEQY

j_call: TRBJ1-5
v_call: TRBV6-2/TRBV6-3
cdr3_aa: ASSYGAKPQH

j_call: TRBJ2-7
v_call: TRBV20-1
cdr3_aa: SASKGNSEQY

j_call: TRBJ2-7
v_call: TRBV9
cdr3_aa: ASSVDLSYYEQY

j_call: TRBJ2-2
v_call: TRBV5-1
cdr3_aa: ASSASVMQGHGELF

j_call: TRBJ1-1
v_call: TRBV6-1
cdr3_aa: ASSPPPQKNTEAF

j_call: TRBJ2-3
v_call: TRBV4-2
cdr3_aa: ASSPERGPFDTQY

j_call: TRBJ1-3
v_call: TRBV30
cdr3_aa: AWSAGQGAAGNTIY

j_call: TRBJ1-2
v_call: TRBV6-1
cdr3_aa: ASSDTYNYGYT

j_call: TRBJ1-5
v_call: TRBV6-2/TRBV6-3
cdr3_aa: ASSYSSGGGNQPQH

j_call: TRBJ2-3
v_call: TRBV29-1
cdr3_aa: SVDLDRNTDTQY

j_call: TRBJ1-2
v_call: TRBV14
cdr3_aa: ASSLGENYGYT

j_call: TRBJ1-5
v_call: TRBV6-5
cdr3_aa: ASSRRTGPNQPQH

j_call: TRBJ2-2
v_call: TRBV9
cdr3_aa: ASSRDANTGELF

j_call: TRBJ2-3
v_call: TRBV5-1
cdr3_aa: ASILDGADTQY

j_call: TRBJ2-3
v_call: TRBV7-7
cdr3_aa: ASSPSGSTDTQY

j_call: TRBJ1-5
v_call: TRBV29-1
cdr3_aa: SASGGQNQPQH

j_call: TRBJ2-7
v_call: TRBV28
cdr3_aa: ASSLAGIMVEQY

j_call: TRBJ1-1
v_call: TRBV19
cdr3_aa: ASRLTGGRGAEAF

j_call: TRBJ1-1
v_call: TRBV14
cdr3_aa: ASSLDLNTEAF

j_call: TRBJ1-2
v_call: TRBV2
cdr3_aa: ASSEDLQGPYGYT

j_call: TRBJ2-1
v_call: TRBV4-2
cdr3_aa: ASSPGGGDNEQF

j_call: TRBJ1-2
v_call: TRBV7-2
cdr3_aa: ASSWEGRTHGYT

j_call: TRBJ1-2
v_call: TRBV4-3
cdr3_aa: ASSLQGAVGYYGYT

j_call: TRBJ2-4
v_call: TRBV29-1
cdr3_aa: SVEAPERDRVVLAKNIQY

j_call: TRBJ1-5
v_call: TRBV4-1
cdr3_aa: ASSQQGVGNQPQH

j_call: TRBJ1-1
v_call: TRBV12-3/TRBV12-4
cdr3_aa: ASSFEGSKAF

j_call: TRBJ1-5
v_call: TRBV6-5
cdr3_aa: ASTVSVSSNQPQH

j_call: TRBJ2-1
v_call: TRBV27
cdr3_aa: ASRTTSRGGAGDEQF

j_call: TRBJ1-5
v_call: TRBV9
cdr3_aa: ASSRQENTPQH

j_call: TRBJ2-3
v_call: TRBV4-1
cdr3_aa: ASSQVSGGPTDTQY

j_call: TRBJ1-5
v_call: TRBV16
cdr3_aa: ASSQPQGIREPQH

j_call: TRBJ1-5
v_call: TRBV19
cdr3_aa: ASSGGINQPQH

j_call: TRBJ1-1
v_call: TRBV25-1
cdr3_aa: ASSRLTGGAF

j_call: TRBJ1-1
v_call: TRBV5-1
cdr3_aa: ASSRGDSDEAF

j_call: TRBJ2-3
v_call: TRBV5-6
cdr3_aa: ASTNPTRGGYTDTQY

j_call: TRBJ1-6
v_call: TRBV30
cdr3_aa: AWSVGQGNSPLH

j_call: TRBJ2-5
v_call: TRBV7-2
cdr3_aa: ASSLGPRTGQETQY

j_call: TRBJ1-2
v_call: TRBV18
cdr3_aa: ASSFSRAGYGYT

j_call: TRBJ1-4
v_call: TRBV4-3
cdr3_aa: ASSRDRGEGAGEKLF

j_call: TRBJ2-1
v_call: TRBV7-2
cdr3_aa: ASSSAGTDYNEQF